Shown below are 25 T cell receptor beta chains from a single sample sequenced in a study of T cell responses to AZD1222 COVID-19 vaccine. Here immunoSEQ multiplex PCR was the method, and the copy in TCRdb shows in-frame clones only, minus some. The data show around 150,000 clones, roughly 90% seen once. This specimen consisted of peripheral blood, obtained 28 days after the second AZD1222 dose. Every receptor here comes from an adult who received the AZD1222 COVID-19 vaccine.

V gene TRBV9 combines with J gene TRBJ2-7; D uncertain. The V end was cut by 0 bases, the J end by 3 bases, with 13 bases between. CDR3 length: 15 residues. Per the germline V gene, CDR1 is SGDLS and CDR2 is YYNGEE. The CDR3, as DNA: TGTGCCAGCAGCGTAGGCCACTCCCAGAACTACGAGCAGTACTTC. This translates into CASSVGHSQNYEQYF.

This rearrangement joins TRBV19 to TRBJ1-2; 8 positions agree with TRBD1. The germline gives CDR1 LNHDA, CDR2 SQIVND (reference sequence). Trimming removed 8 bases from V and 7 bases from J; junction bases left unmatched: 9. This CDR3 is 13 amino acids long. CDR3 protein: CASSRQGSGGYTF. CDR3 in DNA: TGTGCCAGTTCTAGACAGGGGTCGGGTGGCTACACCTTC.

The chain uses TRBV5-4 and TRBJ2-5; 7 bases match TRBD2. There are 14 residues in the CDR3. With V trimmed by 4 bases and J by 1 base, 4 bases remained unmatched. The V gene's germline CDR1 is SGHNT and CDR2 YYREEE (reference sequence). CDR3 loop: CASSPSSGQETQYF. In nucleotides, the CDR3 is TGTGCCAGCAGCCCCTCTAGCGGCCAAGAGACCCAGTACTTC.

The chain employs TRBV5-1 and TRBJ2-7; D may be TRBD2 (5 bases). Trimming took 0 bases from V and 6 from J, leaving 10 bases between them. Germline CDR1 SGHRS, CDR2 YFSETQ. The CDR3 contains 13 residues. The CDR3 spells CASSLGGALEQYF. In nucleotides, the CDR3 is TGCGCCAGCAGCTTGGGGGGAGCGCTCGAGCAGTACTTC.

The chain has TRBV30 and TRBJ2-5; no definite D call. V lost 1 base, J lost 7 bases, and 7 bases lay in between. Germline CDR1 reads GTSNPN; CDR2 reads SVGIG (reference sequence). CDR3 length: 11 amino acids. The CDR3 loop reads CAWSGRTTQYF. The CDR3 nucleotides are TGTGCCTGGAGTGGTAGAACGACCCAGTACTTC.

This chain joins TRBV5-1 and TRBJ1-1; 8 bases are a match to TRBD1. The CDR3 sequence is 14 residues long. Germline values: CDR1 SGHRS, CDR2 YFSETQ. Germline trimming cut 3 bases from V and 2 bases from J; bases unmatched to any gene: 3. The CDR3 sequence: CASSSGTGNTEAFF. CDR3 sequence (DNA): TGCGCCAGCAGCTCCGGGACAGGTAACACTGAAGCTTTCTTT.

The genes are TRBV28 and TRBJ1-5, with D hard to call. The V gene's germline CDR1 is MDHEN and CDR2 SYDVKM. The CDR3 runs to 12 residues. V shed 5 bases and J shed 3 bases, with 5 bases lying between them. The CDR3 reads CASSPANQPQHF. The DNA of the CDR3 is TGTGCCAGCAGTCCCGCCAATCAGCCCCAGCATTTT.

The CDR3 sequence is CASSLAGTGALENIQYF. The CDR3 DNA reads TGTGCCAGCAGCTTAGCCGGGACAGGGGCTTTGGAAAACATTCAGTACTTC. The V gene is TRBV7-2, the J gene TRBJ2-4; TRBD1 matches at 10 bases. Germline assignment: CDR1 SGHTA and CDR2 FQGNSA. The CDR3 length is 17 residues. Trimming cost V 0 bases and J 5 bases; bases outside gene matches: 7.

The chain's CDR3 is CASSFRDRGLYEQYF. CDR3 DNA: TGTGCCAGCAGCTTCCGGGACAGGGGGCTCTACGAGCAGTACTTC. The rearrangement uses TRBV5-6 and TRBJ2-7; 12 nucleotides match TRBD1. The trim removed 2 bases at V and 3 bases at J, leaving 3 bases unmatched. CDR1 SGHDT and CDR2 YYEEEE come from the germline V gene. This CDR3 has 15 residues.

As to this clone: The same CDR3 can be traced to other DNA sequences in this sample. The rearrangement links TRBV18 to TRBJ2-1; D is unresolved. Germline V gives CDR1 KGHSH, CDR2 LQKENI. The CDR3 totals 11 residues. The ends were cut back, 2 bases at V and 6 bases at J, with 2 bases in the middle. The DNA for the CDR3 is TGTGCCAGCTCACCATCCAATGAGCAGTTCTTC. This translates into CASSPSNEQFF.

The CDR3 DNA sequence: TGTGCCAGCAGTTTCTTAGGGTTCAACGAGCAGTACTTC. It encodes CASSFLGFNEQYF. The V and J genes are TRBV27 and TRBJ2-7, with D unresolved. The V gene lost 3 bases and the J gene lost 5 bases, with 11 bases spanning the gap. The length of the CDR3 is 13 residues. Looked up from germline, CDR1 is MNHEY and CDR2 is SMNVEV (reference sequence).

This clone showed up just once. This rearrangement joins TRBV10-1 to TRBJ2-2; no reliable D call. This CDR3 spans 14 amino acids. V was pared by 5 bases and J by 3 bases, with 10 bases between. CDR1 is WNHNN, CDR2 SYGVQD, per germline (reference sequence). As DNA, the CDR3 is TGCGCCAGCAGTTTCCTAAGGGACACCGGGGAGCTGTTTTTT. Protein: CASSFLRDTGELFF.

The chain recombines TRBV4-2 with TRBJ2-5; a weak D match, TRBD2 (6 bases). V lost 0 bases and J lost 4, with 21 bases in between. The CDR3 totals 18 residues. Germline V gives CDR1 LGHNA, CDR2 YNFKEQ. The CDR3 is CASSQEGVGRERGETQYF. The CDR3 DNA reads as TGTGCCAGCAGCCAAGAAGGGGTAGGTCGGGAGAGAGGAGAGACCCAGTACTTC.

V usage is TRBV10-1 and J usage is TRBJ2-2, with 8 bases matching TRBD2. CDR3 size: 14 residues. The germline V gene has CDR1 WNHNN and CDR2 SYGVQD (reference sequence). V was pared by 4 bases and J by 5 bases, with 3 bases of the junction left unmatched. CDR3 sequence: CASSGGLVTGELFF. DNA for the CDR3: TGCGCCAGCAGTGGGGGACTAGTAACCGGGGAGCTGTTTTTT.

The V and J genes are TRBV6-5 and TRBJ1-2; 8 nucleotides line up with TRBD1. The CDR3 runs to 14 residues. V dropped 6 bases and J dropped 4; count of bases not matched to a gene: 7. Germline assignment: CDR1 MNHEY and CDR2 SVGAGI. The CDR3 DNA reads as TGTGCCAGCAGCAACAGGGGGTGGGCCTATGGCTACACCTTC. This translates into CASSNRGWAYGYTF.

The chain recombines TRBV7-2 with TRBJ2-3; 11 nucleotides agree with TRBD2. Germline trimming cut 4 bases from V and 8 bases from J; bases unmatched to any gene: 11. CDR1 and CDR2 (germline): SGHTA, FQGNSA. CDR3 length equals 16 residues. Written as DNA, the CDR3 is TGTGCCAGCAGCTCCCGACTAGCGGGACCCGGAGGTACGCAGTATTTT. Protein: CASSSRLAGPGGTQYF.

The chain links TRBV5-4 to TRBJ1-1, with D possibly matching TRBD1 (5 bases). This CDR3 comprises 15 residues. Between the trimmed V and J ends, which lost 3 bases and 1 base, there was a span of 13 bases. The germline V gene has CDR1 SGHNT and CDR2 YYREEE (reference sequence). CDR3 DNA sequence: TGTGCCAGCAGCTCTATTATTCAGGGGAACACTGAAGCTTTCTTT. Protein sequence: CASSSIIQGNTEAFF.

This rearrangement joins TRBV5-5 to TRBJ2-3, with TRBD1 identical over 10 bases. Germline V lookup: CDR1 SGHKS, CDR2 YYEKEE (reference sequence). Trimming removed 0 bases from V and 5 bases from J; junction bases left unmatched: 0. This CDR3 has 14 residues. CDR3 sequence (DNA): TGTGCCAGCAGCTTGGGGACAGGGGGAGATACGCAGTATTTT. This gives the protein CASSLGTGGDTQYF.

The V gene is TRBV27, the J gene TRBJ2-7; 8 bases line up with TRBD1. CDR1 MNHEY and CDR2 SMNVEV come from the germline V gene (reference sequence). Trimming cost V 2 bases and J 3 bases; bases outside gene matches: 3. The CDR3 length is 14 residues. The CDR3 sequence: CASSLRGQVYEQYF. CDR3 nucleotide sequence: TGTGCCAGCAGTTTACGGGGACAGGTCTACGAGCAGTACTTC.

This sequence joins TRBV2 and TRBJ1-1, with 12 nucleotides matching TRBD1. Looked up from germline, CDR1 is SNHLY and CDR2 is FYNNEI. The CDR3 extends over 15 amino acids. V lost 7 bases, J lost 5 bases, and 8 bases stayed unmatched. CDR3 region: CASTGTGGAGTEAFF. CDR3 DNA sequence: TGTGCCAGCACCGGGACAGGGGGCGCAGGGACTGAAGCTTTCTTT.

The rearrangement joins TRBV4-2 to TRBJ1-5; 9 nucleotides match TRBD1. The germline V gene encodes CDR1 LGHNA and CDR2 YNFKEQ. V shed 4 bases, J shed 6 bases, and the junction held 10 bases outside the gene matches. There are 16 residues in the CDR3. The CDR3 DNA follows: TGTGCCAGCAGCCGGGCCATGGGACAGGGCGGTCAGCCCCAGCATTTT. Encoded protein: CASSRAMGQGGQPQHF.

The V call is TRBV6-5, the J call TRBJ1-6; TRBD1 is a possible D gene (5 bases). Trimming stripped 6 bases from V and 7 bases from J, with 13 bases between. CDR1 and CDR2 from the germline V gene are MNHEY and SVGAGI. The CDR3 has 14 residues. CDR3 sequence: CASSLREANSPLHF. The CDR3 nucleotides read TGTGCCAGCAGCCTCAGGGAAGCCAATTCACCCCTCCACTTT.

The chain has TRBV7-9 and TRBJ1-1; D remains ambiguous. V lost 3 bases and J lost 5, with 10 bases in between. The germline gives CDR1 SEHNR, CDR2 FQNEAQ (reference sequence). The CDR3 has 13 residues. The CDR3 region is CASSFWEGTEAFF. The CDR3 region has the DNA TGTGCCAGCAGCTTCTGGGAGGGTACTGAAGCTTTCTTT.

CDR3 region: CASRAVNRGNQPQHF. DNA of the CDR3: TGTGCCAGCAGAGCGGTCAATAGAGGCAATCAGCCCCAGCATTTT. The chain carries TRBV6-5 and TRBJ1-5; D remains unclear. Trimming pared 6 bases from V and 2 bases from J, leaving 14 bases between. This CDR3 is built from 15 residues. Looked up from germline, CDR1 is MNHEY and CDR2 is SVGAGI.

About this clone itself: A read error may produce the germline difference seen at one junction end. The V call is TRBV25-1, the J call TRBJ1-3; tentatively, D is TRBD1 (5 bases). The CDR3 covers 14 residues. The germline CDR1 and CDR2 sequences are MGHDK and SYGVNS. The CDR3, as DNA: TGTGCCAGCAGTGAATCCGGGACTGGGAACACCATATATTTT. It is translated as CASSESGTGNTIYF.